This TCR beta chain was retrieved from a study of T cell changes during pregnancy in multiple sclerosis. The CDR3 has 14 residues. V lost 4 bases and J lost 4; bases outside the gene matches: 2. The V gene's germline CDR1 is SGHAT and CDR2 FQNNGV. Measured with immunoSEQ multiplex PCR; TCRdb has only the in-frame clones, and not every one. The table has about 20,000 clones, over 65% seen once. The source material was CD8+ T cells from peripheral blood mononuclear cells, sampled after pregnancy. The chain recombines TRBV11-2 with TRBJ2-7; 12 nucleotides align to TRBD2. This receptor was obtained from a female donor with multiple sclerosis, enrolled in a pregnancy study. This chain's CDR3 is CASSSTSGSYEQYF. CDR3 DNA sequence: TGTGCCAGCAGCTCGACTAGCGGGAGTTACGAGCAGTACTTC.